The 9 T cell receptor beta chains presented below share a single source sample, sequenced in a study of blood T cells in healthy people across ages. A second PCR of 7 to 11 cycles used a sample-barcoded 5' primer and a J-beta primer mix. TCRdb processed the 5' RACE reads anew with MiXCR; each CDR3 protein has one entry. Of about 1.4 million distinct CDR3 sequences detected, roughly 59% appear once; the ten largest clones hold 5.5% to 8%. Sequencing used blood. The receptors here all came from a man between 18 and 35 years old in good health.

The V call is TRBV4-1, the J call TRBJ2-7; 9 bases map to TRBD1. Germline V CDR1 and CDR2: MGHRA, YSYEKL. CDR3 length: 18 amino acids. V lost 0 bases, J lost 4 bases, and 13 bases stayed unmatched. CDR3 in DNA: TGCGCCAGCAGCCAAGATATTAATGGGACAGGGTATAGGTACGAGCAGTACTTC. It encodes CASSQDINGTGYRYEQYF.

The J gene is TRBJ1-2, the V gene TRBV12-3 or TRBV12-4; D is perhaps TRBD1 (5 bases). The CDR3 is made up of 13 amino acids. With 1 base removed from V and 8 bases from J, the gap between germline ends came to 11 bases. The CDR3 DNA follows: TGTGCCAGCAGTTTAGGGCAGGGTCCGGGCTACACCTTC. It is translated as CASSLGQGPGYTF.

In this sample, this clonotype turned up a few times. The chain employs TRBV29-1 and TRBJ1-2; no reliable D call. Germline-derived CDR1 and CDR2 are SQVTM and ANQGSEA. This CDR3 contains 13 residues. Trimming shortened V by 3 bases and J by 0 bases, and 8 bases separated the two germline ends. CDR3 in amino acids: CSVDRTANYGYTF. In DNA, the CDR3 is TGCAGCGTTGACAGGACCGCTAACTATGGCTACACCTTC.

The V and J genes are TRBV6-2 or TRBV6-3 and TRBJ2-7, with D possibly matching TRBD2 (5 bases). Germline V gene data show CDR1 as MNHEY and CDR2 as SVGEGT. The CDR3 totals 13 residues. Trimming pared 5 bases from V and 2 bases from J, leaving 10 bases between. CDR3 loop: CASSTPGTYEQYF. The CDR3 nucleotides read TGTGCCAGCAGTACTCCGGGGACCTACGAGCAGTACTTC.

The V and J genes are TRBV4-1 and TRBJ2-7; weak D call: TRBD1 (6 bases). There are 15 residues in the CDR3. Germline V gene lookup returns CDR1 MGHRA and CDR2 YSYEKL. The V gene lost 2 bases and the J gene lost 0 bases, with 11 bases spanning the gap. The CDR3 region has the DNA TGCGCCAGCAGCCAACACGACAGGAGCTCCTACGAGCAGTACTTC. Its protein product is CASSQHDRSSYEQYF.

The chain recombines TRBV29-1 with TRBJ2-1; the D gene is possibly TRBD2 (6 bases). The CDR3 has 14 amino acids. The V end lost 6 bases, the J end lost 4 bases, and 16 bases lay between the germline ends. Germline V CDR1 and CDR2: SQVTM, ANQGSEA. CDR3 sequence reads: CSVARERRYNEQFF. DNA for the CDR3: TGCAGCGTCGCACGGGAGCGGAGATACAATGAGCAGTTCTTC.

J is TRBJ1-2 and V is TRBV12-3 or TRBV12-4; D not certain. Trimming cost V 6 bases and J 8 bases, with 16 bases left between them. This CDR3 has 13 residues. CDR3 coding DNA: TGTGCCAGCAGCTTCATGGCCGGTCGGGGCTACACCTTC. Translated, it gives CASSFMAGRGYTF.

This clonotype has only a few counts. The chain employs TRBV6-5 and TRBJ2-1, with TRBD2 matching 7 bases. With 3 bases clipped from V and 8 bases from J, the junction kept 13 bases outside the gene matches. The CDR3 covers 16 residues. Germline-derived CDR1 and CDR2 are MNHEY and SVGAGI. CDR3 coding DNA: TGTGCCAGCAGTTATAGCAGCGGGATTGATGGCGATGAGCAGTTCTTC. This sequence encodes CASSYSSGIDGDEQFF.

The table lists this clonotype with a few counts. The chain is built from TRBV10-3 and TRBJ2-7; D perhaps matches TRBD2 (5 bases). The CDR3 sequence is 11 residues long. Per the germline V gene, CDR1 is ENHRY and CDR2 is SYGVKD. With 6 bases removed from V and 3 bases from J, the gap between germline ends came to 6 bases. Here the CDR3 reads CAIREVYEQYF. The CDR3 DNA reads TGTGCCATCAGGGAGGTCTACGAGCAGTACTTC.